This TCR beta chain was obtained from a study of neurological immune-mediated disorders. General study results and limits: The greatest TCR clonal expansion appeared in HTLV-1-associated myelopathy and the smallest, falling below healthy controls, in multiple sclerosis.

Unsorted libraries came from 2 million PBMCs stored at -80 °C. Each CDR3 protein is one row after TCRdb ran MiXCR on the 5' RACE reads. The top ten clones hold approximately 16% of a sample with about 27,000 distinct CDR3 sequences, roughly 21% of them seen once. As for this clonotype: Its antigen is undetermined.

With V trimmed by 5 bases and J by 7 bases, 7 bases remained unmatched. The CDR3 runs to 13 residues. Germline V gene lookup returns CDR1 DFQATT and CDR2 SNEGSKA (reference sequence). The sample comprised PBMCs. The sequence derives from a woman aged 55-70 years in good health. The chain is built from TRBV20-1 and TRBJ1-2; the match to TRBD1 covers 10 bases. The CDR3 is CSAWRDRGGGYTF. The CDR3 region has the DNA TGCAGTGCTTGGCGGGACAGGGGAGGTGGCTACACCTTC.